This TCR beta chain was captured by sequencing in a study of technical replicates of blood from a handful of donors. Germline V CDR1 and CDR2: SGHTA, FQGNSA. This CDR3 is 15 amino acids long. The ends lost 3 bases at V and 5 bases at J; junction bases unmatched: 8. The method was immunoSEQ multiplex PCR; TCRdb's version includes in-frame clones alone and lacks a portion of them. The data hold nearly 80,000 clones, with 92% observed a single time. The clonotype originates from a human donor in good health. Source material: T cells isolated from PBMCs. The rearrangement joins TRBV7-2 to TRBJ2-7, with TRBD1 matching over 9 bases. CDR3 in DNA: TGTGCCAGCAGCTTTTCGGGACAGGGAGGAGACGAGCAGTACTTC. Its protein product is CASSFSGQGGDEQYF.